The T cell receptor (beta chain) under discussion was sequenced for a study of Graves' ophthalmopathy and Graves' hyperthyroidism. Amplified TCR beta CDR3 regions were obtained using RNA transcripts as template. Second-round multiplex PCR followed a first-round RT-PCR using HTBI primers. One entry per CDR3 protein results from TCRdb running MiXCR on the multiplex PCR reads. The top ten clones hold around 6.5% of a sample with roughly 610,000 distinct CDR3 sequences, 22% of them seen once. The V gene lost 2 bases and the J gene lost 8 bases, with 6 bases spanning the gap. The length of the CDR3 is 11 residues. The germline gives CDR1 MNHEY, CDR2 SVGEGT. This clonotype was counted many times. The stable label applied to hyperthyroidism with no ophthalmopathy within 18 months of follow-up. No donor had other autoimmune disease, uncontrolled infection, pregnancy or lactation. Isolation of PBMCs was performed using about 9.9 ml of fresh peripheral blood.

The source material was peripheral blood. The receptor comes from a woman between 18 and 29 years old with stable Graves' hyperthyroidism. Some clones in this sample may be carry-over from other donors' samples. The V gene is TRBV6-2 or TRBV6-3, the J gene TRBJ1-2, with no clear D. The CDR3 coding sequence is TGTGCCAGCAGTTACATGGCCGGCTACACCTTC. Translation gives CASSYMAGYTF.